The 14 T cell receptor beta chains below all came from one sample that was sequenced in a study of cytomegalovirus exposure and HLA in healthy donors. The PCR used 60 Vbeta and 13 Jbeta primers. TCRdb keeps only in-frame clones here, not all; method: immunoSEQ multiplex PCR. Of under 200,000 clones listed, 85% were seen once; the top ten hold approximately 2.5%. The sample was PBMCs. Every receptor here comes from a young man in good health and CMV-seropositive.

This clone was counted only a few times. The V call is TRBV5-4, the J call TRBJ1-2; TRBD1 matches 8 bases. CDR3 length: 13 residues. CDR1 SGHNT and CDR2 YYREEE come from the germline V gene (reference sequence). Losses at the gene ends were 5 bases for V and 5 bases for J; bases not matched to a gene: 5. CDR3 sequence: CASRLQGAYGYTF. CDR3 sequence (DNA): TGTGCCAGCAGACTCCAGGGGGCATATGGCTACACCTTC.

Remarks on this clone: One end of the junction fails to match germline, which may point to a read error. Distinct nucleotide sequences in the sample also encode this CDR3. V usage is TRBV11-3 and J usage is TRBJ1-4; no clear D. Germline V gene lookup returns CDR1 SGHNT and CDR2 YENEEA. The CDR3 is made up of 17 amino acids. CDR3 in DNA: TGTGCCAGTAGCTTAACCTCATGGGAGGGAGTGGAAGAAAAACTGTTTTTT. Translated, it gives CASSLTSWEGVEEKLFF. Looking up the rest from reference TRBV11-3 and TRBJ1-4 gives the full variable domain: EAGVVQSPRYKIIEKKQPVAFWCNPISGHNTLYWYLQNLGQGPELLIRYENEEAVDDSQLPKDRFSAERLKGVDSTLKIQPAELGDSAVYLCASSLTSWEGVEEKLFFGSGTQLSVL.

The chain is built from TRBV6-5 and TRBJ2-7, with 9 bases fitting TRBD2. The V gene end was trimmed by 6 bases and the J gene end by 6 bases; junction bases not matched to a gene: 3. The CDR3 totals 12 residues. Germline V CDR1 and CDR2: MNHEY, SVGAGI. In DNA form, the CDR3 reads TGTGCCAGCAGCAAGACTAGCGGCGAGCAGTACTTC. As protein: CASSKTSGEQYF.

V usage is TRBV10-3 and J usage is TRBJ2-1; 8 bases fit TRBD2. In germline, CDR1 is ENHRY, CDR2 SYGVKD. Trimming cost V 3 bases and J 5 bases; bases outside gene matches: 6. The CDR3 contains 15 residues. This chain's CDR3 is CAISEFETSDNEQFF. The CDR3 coding sequence is TGTGCCATCAGTGAATTCGAGACTAGCGACAATGAGCAGTTCTTC.

The V gene is TRBV5-1, the J gene TRBJ2-2, with 8 positions matching TRBD2. Germline V gene sequence: CDR1 SGHRS, CDR2 YFSETQ. With V trimmed by 2 bases and J by 4 bases, 13 bases remained unmatched. The CDR3 has 18 residues. The CDR3 is CASSFRSVGRAGTGELFF. CDR3 nucleotides: TGCGCCAGCAGCTTTAGATCTGTCGGGAGGGCCGGCACCGGGGAGCTGTTTTTT.

V is TRBV19 and J is TRBJ1-1, with 7 bases lining up with TRBD1. With V trimmed by 11 bases and J by 4 bases, 7 bases remained unmatched. Germline CDR1 reads LNHDA; CDR2 reads SQIVND (reference sequence). This CDR3 is built from 12 residues. The DNA for the CDR3 is TGTGCCTCGATCAGGGGGACCACTGAAGCTTTCTTT. Translated: CASIRGTTEAFF.

V is TRBV18 and J is TRBJ2-1, with TRBD2 identical over 14 bases. V shed 8 bases, J shed 2 bases, and the junction held 5 bases outside the gene matches. The CDR3 runs 16 residues. Germline assignment: CDR1 KGHSH and CDR2 LQKENI. The CDR3 reads CASRGLAGVTYNEQFF. The DNA of the CDR3 is TGTGCCAGCCGGGGACTAGCGGGAGTGACCTACAATGAGCAGTTCTTC.

This clone was counted only a few times. The chain combines TRBV5-1 with TRBJ1-2; unclear D gene. The ends were cut back, 1 base at V and 0 bases at J, with 10 bases in the middle. From germline, CDR1 is SGHRS and CDR2 YFSETQ. The CDR3 runs 15 residues. The CDR3 reads CASSLRRGSNYGYTF. DNA for the CDR3: TGCGCCAGCAGCTTGCGGAGAGGCTCTAACTATGGCTACACCTTC.

The chain employs TRBV30 and TRBJ1-3; 9 bases are shared with TRBD1. J lost 4 bases, V lost 3 bases, and 13 bases had no gene match. Germline values: CDR1 GTSNPN, CDR2 SVGIG (reference sequence). CDR3 length: 17 residues. The CDR3 nucleotides read TGTGCCTGGAGGGGCAAACAGGGGGCGAGGGAGGGAAACACCATATATTTT. It translates to CAWRGKQGAREGNTIYF.

This chain links TRBV4-1 with TRBJ2-3; possibly TRBD2 for D (5 bases). This CDR3 region has 16 residues. V lost 0 bases, J lost 4 bases, and 14 bases lay in between. CDR1 MGHRA and CDR2 YSYEKL come from the germline V gene. The CDR3 region has the DNA TGCGCCAGCAGCCAAGATAGCAGAGGGCGGGCAGATACGCAGTATTTT. Translating gives CASSQDSRGRADTQYF.

The chain employs TRBV7-2 and TRBJ2-3, with D hard to call. The CDR3 extends over 14 amino acids. V was pared by 1 base and J by 2 bases, with 7 bases between. CDR1 SGHTA and CDR2 FQGNSA come from the germline V gene. The CDR3 region is CASSLVGTTDTQYF. As DNA, the CDR3 is TGTGCCAGCAGCTTAGTTGGCACCACAGATACGCAGTATTTT.

This chain joins TRBV30 and TRBJ1-6, with TRBD1 as a possible D gene (6 bases). Germline lookup yields CDR1 GTSNPN and CDR2 SVGIG (reference sequence). Trimming removed 3 bases from V and 6 bases from J, with 15 bases in between. The CDR3 sequence is 15 residues long. CDR3 in amino acids: CAWRFTGIGNSPLHF. The DNA for the CDR3 is TGTGCCTGGAGGTTCACAGGGATAGGTAATTCACCCCTCCACTTT. The full variable domain, in which reference TRBV30 and TRBJ1-6 provide the parts outside the CDR3, is SQTIHQWPATLVQPVGSPLSLECTVEGTSNPNLYWYRQAAGRGLQLLFYSVGIGQISSEVPQNLSASRPQDRQFILSSKKLLLSDSGFYLCAWRFTGIGNSPLHFGNGTRLTVT.

The chain combines TRBV27 with TRBJ2-2, with a possible D match to TRBD2 (5 bases). Germline values: CDR1 MNHEY, CDR2 SMNVEV (reference sequence). V was clipped by 6 bases and J by 4 bases, with 21 bases between them. The CDR3 totals 17 residues. Written as DNA, the CDR3 is TGTGCCAGCAGACCCGACGGAGGCAGGAGTGGCACCGGGGAGCTGTTTTTT. Its translation is CASRPDGGRSGTGELFF.

A word on this clone: The junction departs from germline at one end; a sequencing error may be responsible. This sequence joins TRBV18 and TRBJ2-1; TRBD1 aligns across 10 bases. Germline CDR1 and CDR2: KGHSH and LQKENI. The CDR3 is 18 amino acids. DNA of the CDR3: TGTGCCAGCTCATCGACTCCGCCGGGACAGGGGCCGCCCCTGTCCAGGGTCTTC. This translates into CASSSTPPGQGPPLSRVF.